Sequencing of this T cell receptor beta chain was carried out in a study of human T cells and chemical hapten exposure. Study-level points and caveats: Expanded TCRs produced significantly more large CDR3 similarity clusters than controls did.

The time point denotes: patch test 1, 2 weeks after DPC sensitization. This sample's treatment: therapeutic diphenylcyclopropenone sensitization with weekly scalp DPC. Investigators collected blood before applying each patch test. Per the original data handling: Samples had a median of 95,638 TCRs, ranging 23,224 to 690,600. One entry per CDR3 protein results from TCRdb running MiXCR on the RACE reads. In this record, the V and J calls reflect TCRdb's handling and not the investigators' own analysis. The sample shows about 120,000 distinct CDR3 sequences, over 10% of them seen only once. The CDR3 sequence is 12 residues long. Germline V lookup: CDR1 ENHRY, CDR2 SYGVKD. To note about this clonotype: What it binds is not known. The germline gene is not matched at one end of the junction; a read error may be the cause.

The sequence came from a woman between 45 and 60 years old with alopecia areata. Some clones in this sample may be carry-over from other donors' samples. Sequenced here: whole blood, sampled in connection with sensitization to the hapten diphenylcyclopropenone (DPC). The chain is built from TRBV10-3 and TRBJ2-7; tentatively, D is TRBD2 (6 bases). CDR3 bases: TGTGCCATCAGTGAACGTGGAGGGAGTGCCTCCTTC. Protein: CAISERGGSASF.